The clone carrying this TCR beta chain has just a few counts. Its cognate antigen is unknown. The data were obtained in a study of post-analysis software for immune sequencing data. Study summary: There were relapsing-remitting, secondary progressive and progressive-relapsing multiple sclerosis among the disease courses included. Study-wide points: Same-batch preparations were strongly co-clustered by F measure. Patients with multiple sclerosis recorded significantly lower normalized Chao1 diversity than controls, the study found.

Unique molecular identifiers had been added to the TCR beta cDNA libraries. T cells numbering about 0.9 to 11 million gave rise to around 500,000 cDNA molecules. MiXCR was run by TCRdb on the PCR reads, yielding one entry per CDR3 protein. The sample lists roughly 400,000 distinct CDR3 sequences; more than 30% were seen once. The sequenced sample was blood. This TCR derives from a girl aged 2-10 years with multiple sclerosis.

The CDR3 DNA reads TGCGCCAGCAGCGGGACAGGGGTGGGCTCTACCGACGAGCAGTACTTC. Amino acid sequence: CASSGTGVGSTDEQYF. This chain uses TRBV5-1 with TRBJ2-7, with 10 bases identical to TRBD1. Germline values: CDR1 SGHRS, CDR2 YFSETQ. The CDR3 has 16 residues. V lost 4 bases and J lost 5; bases outside the gene matches: 12.